This T cell receptor beta chain was found in a study of T cells in Graves' hyperthyroidism and ophthalmopathy. Looking at the study overall: Blood was drawn when the patient was first diagnosed and still untreated. General study results and limits: The model's output predicted ophthalmopathy at a median of roughly 6.9 months prior to onset.

Regarding this clonotype: Antigen unknown. A read error is possible here, since a much larger clone lies one base away.

Authors of the study amplified TCR beta CDR3 regions from RNA transcripts. Primed by the HTBI set, a first-round RT-PCR was run on the TCR CDR3. TCRdb itself ran the multiplex PCR reads through MiXCR, one entry per CDR3 protein. The sample lists 700,000 or so distinct CDR3 sequences; roughly 15% were seen once. The CDR3 consists of 16 residues. Trimming pared 2 bases from V and 0 bases from J, leaving 13 bases between. Newly diagnosed patients aged 18 to 65 had hyperthyroidism of under 2 months' duration. PBMCs were obtained from over 8.5 ml fresh peripheral blood. This clonotype was obtained from a man aged 18 to 29 with Graves' hyperthyroidism. The chain combines TRBV12-3 or TRBV12-4 with TRBJ1-2; no clear D gene. The specimen sequenced was blood. The CDR3: CASSLIAGPPNYGYTF. The CDR3 region has the DNA TGTGCCAGCAGTTTAATCGCAGGTCCCCCTAACTATGGCTACACCTTC.